Shown below are 26 T cell receptor beta chains from a single sample sequenced in a study of cytomegalovirus exposure and HLA in healthy donors. Sequencing was performed with immunoSEQ multiplex PCR; in TCRdb, only in-frame clones are kept and a portion is missing. The sample includes more than 200,000 clones, 90% of them seen just once. The sample consisted of PBMCs. The receptors were gathered from a woman aged 25 to 39 in good health and CMV-seronegative.

The gene calls are TRBV5-6 and TRBJ2-1, with D perhaps matching TRBD1 (6 bases). Germline CDR1 and CDR2: SGHDT and YYEEEE. V lost 0 bases, J lost 5 bases, and 9 bases lay in between. The CDR3 contains 14 residues. Written as DNA, the CDR3 is TGTGCCAGCAGCTTGGTCAGGGGAAACAATGAGCAGTTCTTC. Its protein is CASSLVRGNNEQFF.

The chain uses TRBV27 and TRBJ2-2, with TRBD1 as a possible D gene (6 bases). CDR1 is MNHEY and CDR2 is SMNVEV in the germline V gene (reference sequence). Trimming removed 6 bases at V and 6 bases at J, with 20 bases between. The CDR3 has 16 residues. The CDR3 nucleotides read TGTGCCAGCAGCCCCTTTTTTGGGGGCCCCTCCGGGGAGCTGTTTTTT. This encodes CASSPFFGGPSGELFF.

The genes are TRBV9 and TRBJ2-7; 7 positions match TRBD2. CDR3 length: 15 residues. Trimming cost V 1 base and J 2 bases; bases outside gene matches: 6. Germline V CDR1 and CDR2: SGDLS, YYNGEE. CDR3 nucleotides: TGTGCCAGCAGCGTAACTGGGGGGGGACCCTACGAGCAGTACTTC. As protein: CASSVTGGGPYEQYF.

The chain carries TRBV7-2 and TRBJ2-5; D possibly corresponds to TRBD2 (6 bases). The CDR3 totals 12 residues. CDR1 and CDR2 from the germline V gene are SGHTA and FQGNSA. V dropped 4 bases and J dropped 7 bases, with 10 bases sitting between them. The DNA of the CDR3 is TGTGCCAGCAGCTCGCCGGGGGTGACCCAGTACTTC. Protein: CASSSPGVTQYF. The variable domain in full, completed from reference TRBV7-2 and TRBJ2-5, reads GAGVSQSPSNKVTEKGKDVELRCDPISGHTALYWYRQSLGQGLEFLIYFQGNSAPDKSGLPSDRFSAERTGGSVSTLTIQRTQQEDSAVYLCASSSPGVTQYFGPGTRLLVL.

V usage is TRBV4-3 and J usage is TRBJ1-5; a possible D gene is TRBD1 (5 bases). V was trimmed by 8 bases and J by 5 bases, leaving 16 bases between them. Germline V gene lookup returns CDR1 LGHNA and CDR2 YSLEER. The CDR3 extends over 14 amino acids. CDR3 amino acids: CASWGLRRHQPQHF. The DNA for the CDR3 is TGCGCCAGCTGGGGACTCAGGCGTCATCAGCCCCAGCATTTT.

This chain connects TRBV10-3 to TRBJ2-7, with 7 bases aligning to TRBD2. The CDR3 runs to 15 residues. The germline gives CDR1 ENHRY, CDR2 SYGVKD. Losses at the gene ends were 10 bases for V and 0 bases for J; bases not matched to a gene: 12. The CDR3 DNA is TGTGCCACGGGGACGGGAGGATCGAGCTCCTACGAGCAGTACTTC. This codes for CATGTGGSSSYEQYF.

The chain recombines TRBV9 with TRBJ2-1; 9 bases align to TRBD2. The V segment lost 3 bases and the J segment 6 bases; nucleotides outside the gene matches: 19. Germline CDR1 and CDR2: SGDLS and YYNGEE. The CDR3 has 19 residues. The CDR3: CASSARPGLALFEGNEQFF. The CDR3 bases are TGTGCCAGCAGCGCACGTCCGGGACTAGCCCTTTTCGAGGGCAATGAGCAGTTCTTC.

This clone was detected only once. The chain carries TRBV15 and TRBJ2-7; a possible D gene is TRBD2 (5 bases). The V end was cut by 3 bases, the J end by 6 bases, with 12 bases between. The CDR3 runs to 13 residues. CDR1 is LNHNV and CDR2 is YYDKDF in the germline V gene (reference sequence). The DNA of the CDR3 is TGTGCCACCAGCAGCTCAGGCGGGTCCGAGCAGTACTTC. Protein: CATSSSGGSEQYF. The full variable domain, in which reference TRBV15 and TRBJ2-7 provide the parts outside the CDR3, is DAMVIQNPRYQVTQFGKPVTLSCSQTLNHNVMYWYQQKSSQAPKLLFHYYDKDFNNEADTPDNFQSRRPNTSFCFLDIRSPGLGDTAMYLCATSSSGGSEQYFGPGTRLTVT.

The V call is TRBV27, the J call TRBJ2-7; 11 bases align to TRBD1. V lost 5 bases to trimming and J lost 6 bases; unmatched junction nucleotides: 9. CDR3 length: 15 residues. CDR1 and CDR2 (germline): MNHEY, SMNVEV (reference sequence). CDR3 in DNA: TGTGCCAGCAGTGGTGGGGACAGGGGGTATGGCGAGCAGTACTTC. The encoded protein is CASSGGDRGYGEQYF.

This clone was picked up one time. V usage is TRBV30 and J usage is TRBJ2-7; 9 bases align to TRBD2. Losses at the gene ends were 5 bases for V and 0 bases for J; bases not matched to a gene: 14. This CDR3 region has 17 residues. Per germline, CDR1 GTSNPN and CDR2 SVGIG (reference sequence). The CDR3 nucleotides read TGTGCCTGGGACCCCGATCGTCTAGCGGGAAGCTCCTACGAGCAGTACTTC. As protein: CAWDPDRLAGSSYEQYF.

This clone was detected only once. The chain is built from TRBV5-1 and TRBJ2-7; D is undetermined. The V gene's germline CDR1 is SGHRS and CDR2 YFSETQ. There are 15 residues in the CDR3. The ends were cut back, 0 bases at V and 0 bases at J, with 10 bases in the middle. In DNA, the CDR3 is TGCGCCAGCAGCTTGGAATCAGCGAGCTCCTACGAGCAGTACTTC. Its translation is CASSLESASSYEQYF.

For this clone: One end of the junction varies from germline; a read error may be responsible. The rearrangement links TRBV5-1 to TRBJ1-3; D is uncertain. Germline-derived CDR1 and CDR2 are SGHRS and YFSETQ. This CDR3 is built from 15 residues. The chain's CDR3 is CASSLVAQSENTIYF. The CDR3 DNA is TGCGCCAGCAGCTTGGTGGCACAGTCTGAAAACACCATATATTTT.

The chain joins TRBV5-1 to TRBJ2-3, with TRBD2 matching 10 bases. CDR1 SGHRS and CDR2 YFSETQ come from the germline V gene. V was pared by 0 bases and J by 0 bases, with 7 bases of the junction left unmatched. The CDR3 extends over 18 amino acids. The DNA of the CDR3 is TGCGCCAGCAGCTTGGGGACCGGACTAGCGGTTAGCACAGATACGCAGTATTTT. Its protein is CASSLGTGLAVSTDTQYF.

The J gene is TRBJ1-5, the V gene TRBV2; 7 bases match TRBD1. CDR1 is SNHLY and CDR2 is FYNNEI in the germline V gene. The CDR3 consists of 16 residues. V was pared by 7 bases and J by 8 bases, with 17 bases of the junction left unmatched. The chain's CDR3 is CASNRNLRGGGEPQHF. For the CDR3, the DNA is TGTGCCAGCAACCGAAACCTGAGAGGGGGCGGGGAGCCCCAGCATTTT. Variable domain in full (rest from reference TRBV2 and TRBJ1-5): EPEVTQTPSHQVTQMGQEVILRCVPISNHLYFYWYRQILGQKVEFLVSFYNNEISEKSEIFDDQFSVERPDGSNFTLKIRSTKLEDSAMYFCASNRNLRGGGEPQHFGDGTRLSIL.

The rearrangement joins TRBV7-2 to TRBJ1-4; D is possibly TRBD1 (5 bases). Germline CDR1 is SGHTA and CDR2 is FQGNSA. This CDR3 has 16 amino acids. The V and J ends lost 7 bases and 0 bases respectively, with 15 bases between them. The chain's CDR3 is CASTQGAPSTNEKLFF. The CDR3 nucleotides read TGTGCCAGCACGCAGGGCGCCCCGTCAACTAATGAAAAACTGTTTTTT.

This clone was seen only a few times. This chain links TRBV27 with TRBJ2-5, with D maybe TRBD1 (6 bases). Germline V lookup: CDR1 MNHEY, CDR2 SMNVEV (reference sequence). The CDR3 covers 16 residues. Trimming pared 4 bases from V and 5 bases from J, leaving 20 bases between. The CDR3, as DNA: TGTGCCAGCAGTTCCCGACTGGGGGCAGTCGGGGAGACCCAGTACTTC. This translates into CASSSRLGAVGETQYF.

This chain connects TRBV7-9 to TRBJ2-1; a possible D gene is TRBD1 (6 bases). Trimming took 4 bases from V and 6 from J, leaving 10 bases between them. The CDR3 spans 13 residues. In germline, CDR1 is SEHNR, CDR2 FQNEAQ (reference sequence). CDR3 sequence: CASSYLGGNEQFF. CDR3 DNA: TGTGCCAGCAGCTATCTAGGGGGCAATGAGCAGTTCTTC.

The V call is TRBV11-3, the J call TRBJ2-3; 9 bases are a match to TRBD1. CDR1 and CDR2 from the germline V gene are SGHNT and YENEEA. This CDR3 contains 15 residues. V was clipped by 6 bases and J by 4 bases; unmatched bases: 8. CDR3 nucleotides: TGTGCCAGCAGTAAAACAGGGGGCGTTGCAGATACGCAGTATTTT. Protein sequence: CASSKTGGVADTQYF.

The chain combines TRBV7-2 with TRBJ2-1; 7 bases fit TRBD2. Trimming took 2 bases from V and 4 from J; bases not matched to a gene: 2. The CDR3 runs to 14 residues. Germline-derived CDR1 and CDR2 are SGHTA and FQGNSA. The CDR3 is CASSLTGGYNEQFF. The CDR3 region has the DNA TGTGCCAGCAGCTTAACCGGGGGGTACAATGAGCAGTTCTTC.

The rearrangement joins TRBV5-6 to TRBJ1-5; possibly TRBD1 for D (5 bases). The CDR3 has 13 residues. Trimming stripped 7 bases from V and 2 bases from J, with 10 bases between. CDR1 and CDR2 from the germline V gene are SGHDT and YYEEEE. The CDR3 is CASGRDGNQPQHF. The CDR3 DNA sequence: TGTGCCAGCGGACGGGACGGCAATCAGCCCCAGCATTTT.

V usage is TRBV7-9 and J usage is TRBJ2-7; 7 bases agree with TRBD2. CDR1 is SEHNR and CDR2 is FQNEAQ in the germline V gene (reference sequence). J was trimmed by 7 bases and V by 2 bases; bases with no gene match: 8. The CDR3 totals 14 residues. The chain's CDR3 is CASSLRGETFEQYF. CDR3 nucleotide sequence: TGTGCCAGCAGCTTACGGGGGGAAACGTTTGAGCAGTACTTC.

The CDR3 sequence: CASSLGPLHRPTNEKLFF. The CDR3 region has the DNA TGTGCCAGCAGCTTAGGTCCCCTCCACAGGCCAACTAATGAAAAACTGTTTTTT. This sequence joins TRBV7-8 and TRBJ1-4; D perhaps matches TRBD1 (5 bases). CDR3 length equals 18 residues. Germline CDR1 reads SGHVS; CDR2 reads FQNEAQ. V gave up 1 base and J gave up 0 bases, with 15 bases separating them.

V is TRBV25-1 and J is TRBJ1-4; 7 bases line up with TRBD1. Germline CDR1 MGHDK, CDR2 SYGVNS. The junction had 2 bases not matched to a gene; V was cut back by 1 base and J by 0 bases. CDR3 length equals 16 residues. CDR3 protein: CASSEWDSATNEKLFF. Written as DNA, the CDR3 is TGTGCCAGCAGTGAATGGGACAGTGCAACTAATGAAAAACTGTTTTTT.

The V and J genes are TRBV11-1 and TRBJ2-5; TRBD2 matches 7 bases. V lost 5 bases and J lost 2; bases outside the gene matches: 5. CDR3 size: 14 residues. CDR1 and CDR2 (germline): SGHAT, FQDESV (reference sequence). This CDR3 reads CASSPGGWQETQYF. The DNA of the CDR3 is TGTGCCAGCAGCCCCGGGGGGTGGCAAGAGACCCAGTACTTC.

CDR3 sequence (DNA): TGTGCCAGCAGCTTAGTCGGGGGACTAGAGACCCAGTACTTC. Protein product: CASSLVGGLETQYF. The rearrangement joins TRBV11-3 to TRBJ2-5; tentative D call: TRBD2 (6 bases). Germline CDR1 reads SGHNT; CDR2 reads YENEEA. V was cut by 1 base and J by 4 bases, with 10 bases left in between. The length of the CDR3 is 14 residues.

V gene TRBV11-3 combines with J gene TRBJ1-3; a possible D gene is TRBD1 (5 bases). CDR1 and CDR2 (germline): SGHNT, YENEEA. This CDR3 spans 16 amino acids. The V end was cut by 2 bases, the J end by 1 base, with 12 bases between. CDR3 protein: CASSLRAGLSGNTIYF. Written as DNA, the CDR3 is TGTGCCAGCAGCTTAAGGGCAGGGCTTTCTGGAAACACCATATATTTT.